The 15 T cell receptor beta chains below all came from one sample that was sequenced in a study of quantifying T cell responses using KT2 cells. Turning to the study itself: cDNA was made from DNase-treated RNA using alpha and beta constant primers.

An oligo carrying a UMI was ligated to the cDNA 3' end. The first PCR ran roughly 4 cycles with an equimolar RC1.1 and RC1.2 beta primer mix. TCRdb recomputed calls from the UMI-ligation and nested PCR reads with MiXCR, one row per CDR3 protein. This table holds about 33,000 distinct CDR3 sequences, approximately 10% found once. Sequencing was carried out using PBMCs spiked with cells of the T cell clone KT2. The receptors were gathered from a human donor.

This clonotype was counted ten times or more. This chain links TRBV7-9 with TRBJ1-1; 10 bases are a match to TRBD1. The CDR3 contains 16 residues. With 3 bases clipped from V and 0 bases from J, the junction kept 4 bases outside the gene matches. In germline, CDR1 is SEHNR, CDR2 FQNEAQ (reference sequence). The CDR3 sequence: CASSFGQGGLNTEAFF. The CDR3 bases are TGTGCCAGCAGCTTCGGACAGGGGGGCTTGAACACTGAAGCTTTCTTT.

The chain has TRBV12-3 or TRBV12-4 and TRBJ1-5, with D possibly TRBD1 on 5 matching bases. The CDR3 has 14 amino acids. Trimming pared 7 bases from V and 5 bases from J, leaving 15 bases between. In nucleotides, the CDR3 is TGTGCCAGCACCCTCGGGACGGTATATCAGCCCCAGCATTTT. It translates to CASTLGTVYQPQHF.

This clonotype was observed a handful of times. The chain links TRBV3-1 to TRBJ1-2; unclear D gene. The germline V gene has CDR1 LGHDT and CDR2 YNNKEL (reference sequence). Between the trimmed V and J ends, which lost 2 bases and 10 bases, there was a span of 11 bases. The CDR3 spans 12 residues. CDR3 nucleotide sequence: TGTGCCAGCAGCCAATACGACACCCTCTACACCTTC. Amino acid sequence: CASSQYDTLYTF.

This clonotype was counted a few times. This chain links TRBV7-2 with TRBJ2-3; TRBD2 aligns across 10 bases. CDR1 SGHTA and CDR2 FQGNSA come from the germline V gene. The junction had 9 bases not matched to a gene; V was cut back by 1 base and J by 2 bases. This CDR3 has 18 residues. The CDR3 DNA sequence: TGTGCCAGCAGCTTAGGAGCGGGGGGGTATCTTAACACAGATACGCAGTATTTT. Its protein product is CASSLGAGGYLNTDTQYF. The variable domain in full, with the rest retrieved from reference TRBV7-2 and TRBJ2-3, is GAGVSQSPSNKVTEKGKDVELRCDPISGHTALYWYRQSLGQGLEFLIYFQGNSAPDKSGLPSDRFSAERTGGSVSTLTIQRTQQEDSAVYLCASSLGAGGYLNTDTQYFGPGTRLTVL.

The gene calls are TRBV6-5 and TRBJ2-5, with a possible D match to TRBD1 (6 bases). CDR3 length: 17 residues. Trimming stripped 4 bases from V and 5 bases from J, with 23 bases between. In germline, CDR1 is MNHEY, CDR2 SVGAGI. Written as DNA, the CDR3 is TGTGCCAGCAGTTCAGCAGGGGTTTGGGGACGAAGGGAGACCCAGTACTTC. This gives the protein CASSSAGVWGRRETQYF.

This clonotype has a count of ten or more. V and J are TRBV29-1 and TRBJ2-5; D gene uncertain. V lost 3 bases to trimming and J lost 3 bases, with 5 bases between them. Germline V gene lookup returns CDR1 SQVTM and CDR2 ANQGSEA. The CDR3 runs to 11 residues. The CDR3 is CSVERKETQYF. DNA of the CDR3: TGCAGCGTTGAGCGTAAAGAGACCCAGTACTTC.

The CDR3 DNA sequence: TGTGCCAGCAGCTCCCAACTTGGAACCGGGGAGCTGTTTTTT. Amino acids: CASSSQLGTGELFF. V usage is TRBV7-3 and J usage is TRBJ2-2; D ambiguous. Germline V gene data show CDR1 as SGHTA and CDR2 as FQGTGA. The CDR3 has 14 residues. The V gene lost 4 bases and the J gene lost 5 bases, with 11 bases spanning the gap.

The rearrangement joins TRBV11-1 to TRBJ2-7; D unresolved. V lost 4 bases, J lost 7 bases, and 17 bases lay in between. The CDR3 consists of 14 residues. Germline V gene lookup returns CDR1 SGHAT and CDR2 FQDESV (reference sequence). The chain's CDR3 is CASSSTRAAGEQYF. CDR3 DNA: TGTGCCAGCAGCTCCACCCGCGCGGCTGGTGAGCAGTACTTC.

The table lists this clonotype with many counts. The V gene is TRBV6-2 or TRBV6-3, the J gene TRBJ2-5; D ambiguous. This CDR3 region has 15 residues. V dropped 4 bases and J dropped 4 bases, with 16 bases sitting between them. Germline V gene sequence: CDR1 MNHEY, CDR2 SVGEGT. The CDR3 DNA follows: TGTGCCAGCAGTTTGAAACGAGTGGGTGGAGAGACCCAGTACTTC. Its translation is CASSLKRVGGETQYF.

The gene calls are TRBV18 and TRBJ1-2, with 12 bases that match TRBD1. Germline CDR1 is KGHSH and CDR2 is LQKENI. With V trimmed by 5 bases and J by 4 bases, 17 bases remained unmatched. The CDR3 has 19 residues. The CDR3 reads CASSSQSTRDRGLLYGYTF. DNA for the CDR3: TGTGCCAGCTCATCACAATCCACCCGGGACAGGGGGCTCCTCTATGGCTACACCTTC.

This clonotype was recorded a few times. The V call is TRBV2, the J call TRBJ2-4; D remains ambiguous. CDR3 length: 13 amino acids. Trimming pared 2 bases from V and 0 bases from J, leaving 2 bases between. Germline V gene sequence: CDR1 SNHLY, CDR2 FYNNEI. The CDR3 here is CASSELAKNIQYF. CDR3 nucleotides: TGTGCCAGCAGTGAACTAGCCAAAAACATTCAGTACTTC.

This clonotype has only a few counts. The V gene is TRBV11-2, the J gene TRBJ2-7, with unresolved D. The CDR3 sequence is 14 residues long. The ends were cut back, 2 bases at V and 2 bases at J, with 10 bases in the middle. Germline loops: CDR1 SGHAT, CDR2 FQNNGV. CDR3 nucleotides: TGTGCCAGCAGCTTACAAGGGAACCCCTACGAGCAGTACTTC. Its protein is CASSLQGNPYEQYF.

This clonotype appeared a few times. The chain couples TRBV6-5 to TRBJ1-2; 10 nucleotides agree with TRBD1. The CDR3 has 15 residues. Germline loops: CDR1 MNHEY, CDR2 SVGAGI. The V segment lost 5 bases and the J segment 7 bases; nucleotides outside the gene matches: 10. CDR3 in DNA: TGTGCCAGCAGTCCTGACAGGGGGCATTCAGGTGGCTACACCTTC. This encodes CASSPDRGHSGGYTF.

This chain uses TRBV5-1 with TRBJ2-2; 11 bases are shared with TRBD2. V lost 8 bases and J lost 1; bases outside the gene matches: 7. The CDR3 sequence is 16 residues long. Looked up from germline, CDR1 is SGHRS and CDR2 is YFSETQ. DNA of the CDR3: TGCGCCAGTCAGCAAGGGACTAGCGGGAACACCGGGGAGCTGTTTTTT. Amino acids: CASQQGTSGNTGELFF.

This clonotype has a handful of counts. The chain joins TRBV28 to TRBJ2-4, with TRBD2 identical over 7 bases. CDR3 length: 14 residues. The V segment lost 3 bases and the J segment 6 bases; nucleotides outside the gene matches: 5. Per the germline V gene, CDR1 is MDHEN and CDR2 is SYDVKM. CDR3 DNA sequence: TGTGCCAGCAGTTTGATAGGGGAGGGAAACATTCAGTACTTC. Residues: CASSLIGEGNIQYF.